The sequence of this T cell receptor beta chain was determined in a study of blood T cell repertoires in COVID-19 (dated by TCRdb to 2020 to 2021). With regard to the full study: The collaborator samples originated in the United States, Italy and Spain and spanned the acute and convalescent phases of COVID-19. Sample metadata almost always included a de-identified subject ID, COVID-19 status, age in years and sex. Subjects who had been exposed to COVID-19, were actively infected with it, or had recovered from it provided the deeply sampled blood TCRbeta repertoires that made up the dataset. The samples were drawn from the first 160 participants of the ongoing ImmuneRACE study and from over 950 subjects provided by 6 global collaborators. The prospective study material was composed of cDNA or gDNA derived from T cells, B-cell-depleted T cells, or PBMCs. A freely available public database, intended as a resource for researchers studying the immune response to SARS-CoV-2, is where the repertoires were released. HLA class I and class II types, where available, came from metadata supplied by the sample provider rather than from assay-based typing.

Whole blood was collected in K2EDTA tubes by collaborating institutions according to the institutions' own protocols. For TCRbeta analysis, collaborators shipped samples in one of three forms: frozen whole blood, isolated PBMCs, or DNA extracted from either of those sample types. The germline V gene specifies KGHDR as CDR1 and SFDVKD as CDR2. The germline V and J ends show losses of 12 bases and 0 bases respectively, and no gene match explains 9 bases of the junction. Counted from cysteine to phenylalanine, this CDR3 has 15 amino acids. Of all the DNA, just the CDR3 is kept, 45 bases in frame from base 1. TCRbeta CDR3 regions were amplified from genomic DNA using the immunoSEQ Assay, a bias-controlled multiplex PCR. Per the source publication's procedure: Within the assay, amplification of reference gene primers was used to estimate how many nucleated cells each sample contained. To quantify the absolute abundance of each unique TCRbeta CDR3 rearrangement, sequence reads were collapsed and filtered. Productive Simpson clonality was computed per sample as the square root of Simpson's diversity index over productive rearrangements. As stored in TCRdb, this immuneACCESS dataset retains in-frame rearrangements with V and J assigned. A fraction of the clones does not appear; measured against another copy, unresolved V genes explain less than half of the discrepancy, and the remainder lacks a known reason. The V and J calls and clone size are taken from that table; D and trimming were inferred from the DNA. In all, the sample holds 300,000 to 450,000 clones, and about 88% of those were seen once. 3% of the sample goes to the ten largest clones.

Results and caveats for the whole study, not just this receptor: Clinical and demographic metadata were provided uncurated, with the amount varying by source and participant.

To note about this clone: Its antigen target is currently unknown. Base quality data are lacking; no much larger clone is found one base away.

The chain employs TRBV24-1 and TRBJ1-5; 8 central bases correspond to TRBD1. This TCR was sampled from a human donor in a cohort sampled during active COVID-19. Sequencing used peripheral blood. The CDR3 region has the sequence CASSQGAGSNQPQHF. Read as DNA, the sequence is TGTGCCTCCTCCCAGGGGGCCGGTAGCAATCAGCCCCAGCATTTT.